This T cell receptor beta chain was recorded in a study of low-dose radiotherapy and immunotherapy resistance in tumors. Study in general: Cohort 2 patients were irradiated with 1 Gy every two weeks, reaching 13 Gy over 26 weeks. Patients received cyclophosphamide 200 mg/m2 intravenously every two weeks, the day before radiation-immunotherapy.

Eligibility was restricted to patients presenting with advanced solid tumors that lacked tumor-infiltrating lymphocytes. Primers targeting TRAV and TRBV primed first-strand cDNA, covering alpha and beta chains. TCR amplification ran roughly 21 PCR cycles using constant-region and V-primer adapter primers. TCRdb re-called the reads with MiXCR, one entry per CDR3 protein. This table has 6,500 to 8,500 distinct CDR3 sequences, 84% appearing once. V lost 7 bases and J lost 3; bases outside the gene matches: 5. CDR1 and CDR2 from the germline V gene are SNHLY and FYNNEI. This CDR3 has 14 residues. The clonotype originates from a human donor with advanced metastatic prostate, ovarian, gallbladder or colorectal cancer (not recorded which). This table probably holds off-target reads from a library built for another chain. The chain combines TRBV2 with TRBJ2-4; TRBD2 agrees at 8 bases. CDR3 bases: TGTGCCAGCACTCCTGGGACTAGCAAAAACATTCAGTACTTC. This sequence encodes CASTPGTSKNIQYF.